The 17 T cell receptor beta chains listed next were all sequenced from one sample in a study of T-cell reconstitution after alpha-beta-depleted transplantation in children. Unique molecular identifiers were built into the TCRbeta library. TCRdb re-analysed the PCR reads in MiXCR, keeping a single row per CDR3 protein. The sample holds 350,000 to 500,000 distinct CDR3 sequences, roughly two fifths seen once. The sequencing used PBMCs, collected before TCRalphabeta/CD19-depleted stem cell transplant. The source is a girl aged 2-15 years with aplastic anemia, due to receive a stem cell transplant.

Ten or more counts support this clonotype. The CDR3 region is CASSHSLMGEQYF. The CDR3 coding sequence is TGTGCCAGCAGCCATAGTCTTATGGGGGAGCAGTACTTC. J is TRBJ2-7 and V is TRBV7-9; no definite D call. The CDR3 has 13 amino acids. V lost 5 bases to trimming and J lost 7 bases, with 15 bases between them. Per the germline V gene, CDR1 is SEHNR and CDR2 is FQNEAQ (reference sequence).

This clonotype appeared many times. This chain links TRBV7-2 with TRBJ2-1; D gene ambiguous. Trimming pared 6 bases from V and 0 bases from J, leaving 15 bases between. Germline-derived CDR1 and CDR2 are SGHTA and FQGNSA. This CDR3 contains 16 residues. This CDR3 is CASSYDTGRSYNEQFF. CDR3 coding DNA: TGTGCCAGCAGTTATGATACGGGTCGCTCCTACAATGAGCAGTTCTTC. Together with reference TRBV7-2 and TRBJ2-1, the CDR3 gives the full variable domain: GAGVSQSPSNKVTEKGKDVELRCDPISGHTALYWYRQSLGQGLEFLIYFQGNSAPDKSGLPSDRFSAERTGGSVSTLTIQRTQQEDSAVYLCASSYDTGRSYNEQFFGPGTRLTVL.

This clonotype was seen ten or more times. The J gene is TRBJ2-5, the V gene TRBV18; D is uncertain. Germline loops: CDR1 KGHSH, CDR2 LQKENI. This CDR3 has 11 amino acids. Trimming took 3 bases from V and 5 from J, leaving 4 bases between them. CDR3 coding DNA: TGTGCCAGCTCACCGGAGGAGACCCAGTACTTC. Protein: CASSPEETQYF.

This rearrangement joins TRBV7-2 to TRBJ2-7; 11 bases are shared with TRBD1. V shed 4 bases and J 2 bases; nucleotides not matched to a gene: 4. The germline gives CDR1 SGHTA, CDR2 FQGNSA. This CDR3 contains 15 residues. The DNA for the CDR3 is TGTGCCAGCAGCTCCGGGACAGGGGGGGCCTACGAGCAGTACTTC. Its translation is CASSSGTGGAYEQYF.

This clonotype has ten or more counts. This sequence joins TRBV27 and TRBJ2-7; tentatively, D is TRBD1 (5 bases). The CDR3 runs to 14 residues. CDR1 and CDR2 (germline): MNHEY, SMNVEV (reference sequence). The V gene lost 4 bases and the J gene lost 4 bases, with 14 bases spanning the gap. Here the CDR3 DNA reads TGTGCCAGCAGTTCCATAGGGGTCGGTTACGAGCAGTACTTC. Its protein product is CASSSIGVGYEQYF.

The chain couples TRBV20-1 to TRBJ2-7, with TRBD2 identical over 7 bases. Germline V lookup: CDR1 DFQATT, CDR2 SNEGSKA (reference sequence). The CDR3 runs 14 residues. Trimming took 4 bases from V and 2 from J; bases not matched to a gene: 8. In nucleotides, the CDR3 is TGCAGTGCTACCGGAGGGAGGGATACCTACGAGCAGTACTTC. Its protein product is CSATGGRDTYEQYF.

The genes are TRBV6-5 and TRBJ1-6, with 7 bases fitting TRBD1. The V and J ends lost 6 bases and 10 bases, in that order; junction bases with no gene match: 6. CDR3 size: 13 residues. Per germline, CDR1 MNHEY and CDR2 SVGAGI. The CDR3 coding sequence is TGTGCCAGCAGCTACAGGGGCGCCTCACCCCTCCACTTT. Amino acids: CASSYRGASPLHF.

V gene TRBV20-1 combines with J gene TRBJ2-1; D is perhaps TRBD2 (6 bases). From germline, CDR1 is DFQATT and CDR2 SNEGSKA (reference sequence). There are 15 residues in the CDR3. The V end lost 8 bases, the J end lost 4 bases, and 21 bases lay between the germline ends. This CDR3 is CSTSLGQGGYNEQFF. CDR3 sequence (DNA): TGCAGTACCTCCCTGGGTCAGGGAGGTTACAATGAGCAGTTCTTC.

This clonotype was seen once. The chain employs TRBV10-3 and TRBJ2-3, with a weak D call TRBD2 (6 bases). This CDR3 spans 14 amino acids. Trimming removed 6 bases at V and 2 bases at J, with 12 bases between. Germline V gene lookup returns CDR1 ENHRY and CDR2 SYGVKD. CDR3 DNA: TGTGCCATCAGGGGGGGAGATCTCACAGATACGCAGTATTTT. It yields the protein CAIRGGDLTDTQYF.

The rearrangement uses TRBV20-1 and TRBJ2-3; TRBD2 matches at 7 bases. The ends lost 4 bases at V and 1 base at J; junction bases unmatched: 5. Per the germline V gene, CDR1 is DFQATT and CDR2 is SNEGSKA (reference sequence). This CDR3 spans 14 amino acids. The CDR3: CSAKSGDGTDTQYF. The CDR3, as DNA: TGCAGTGCTAAGAGCGGGGACGGCACAGATACGCAGTATTTT.

The chain is built from TRBV9 and TRBJ2-6, with D tentatively TRBD1 or TRBD2 (6 bases each). This CDR3 spans 17 amino acids. V was cut by 0 bases and J by 4 bases, with 14 bases left in between. CDR1 is SGDLS, CDR2 YYNGEE, per germline. The CDR3, as DNA: TGTGCCAGCAGCGTAGACCCGGGGGCCACGGGGGCCAACGTCCTGACTTTC. Amino acid sequence: CASSVDPGATGANVLTF.

There are many counts of this clonotype. The V and J genes are TRBV5-1 and TRBJ2-3, with a possible D match to TRBD1 (6 bases). CDR3 size: 16 residues. Germline V gives CDR1 SGHRS, CDR2 YFSETQ. V was pared by 4 bases and J by 7 bases, with 22 bases between. The CDR3 spells CASSPSTGRKPYTQYF. The CDR3 DNA sequence: TGCGCCAGCAGCCCTTCGACAGGCCGTAAACCTTATACGCAGTATTTT.

There are many counts of this clonotype. This chain connects TRBV5-1 to TRBJ2-3, with 12 bases lining up with TRBD1. Germline V gene data show CDR1 as SGHRS and CDR2 as YFSETQ. The CDR3 spans 17 residues. The ends lost 1 base at V and 5 bases at J; junction bases unmatched: 8. In DNA, the CDR3 is TGCGCCAGCAGCTTGTTCCGGGACAGGGGGCTTGGAGATACGCAGTATTTT. Amino acids: CASSLFRDRGLGDTQYF.

The chain recombines TRBV20-1 with TRBJ1-2; weak D call: TRBD1 (5 bases). The CDR3 totals 13 residues. Germline lookup yields CDR1 DFQATT and CDR2 SNEGSKA (reference sequence). V was cut by 6 bases and J by 6 bases, with 17 bases left in between. The CDR3, as DNA: TGCAGTGCCCCGGGGGGGTTGAGGCATGGCTACACCTTC. Protein sequence: CSAPGGLRHGYTF.

This chain connects TRBV24-1 to TRBJ2-5; D call uncertain. The CDR3 consists of 13 residues. The germline CDR1 and CDR2 sequences are KGHDR and SFDVKD. V lost 10 bases and J lost 1, with 12 bases in between. Here the CDR3 DNA reads TGTGCCACAAACGGGTGGGGCCAAGAGACCCAGTACTTC. Amino acid sequence: CATNGWGQETQYF.

V gene TRBV24-1 combines with J gene TRBJ2-5; TRBD1 aligns across 8 bases. After removal of 1 base from V and 5 bases from J, the junction contained 8 bases not matched to a gene. Germline V gene sequence: CDR1 KGHDR, CDR2 SFDVKD. The length of the CDR3 is 16 residues. CDR3 residues: CATSDFGDRGLETQYF. The CDR3 DNA sequence: TGTGCCACCAGTGATTTCGGCGACAGGGGATTGGAGACCCAGTACTTC.

This clonotype was observed many times. This chain connects TRBV5-6 to TRBJ1-5, with no clear D. Trimming removed 1 base at V and 1 base at J, with 15 bases between. In germline, CDR1 is SGHDT, CDR2 YYEEEE. This CDR3 comprises 17 residues. The CDR3 reads CASSLLAGGESNQPQHF. The CDR3 DNA reads TGTGCCAGCAGCTTGCTGGCGGGAGGAGAGAGCAATCAGCCCCAGCATTTT.